These T cell receptor beta chains were read from a single sample in a study of blood T cell repertoires in COVID-19. Sequenced by immunoSEQ multiplex PCR; TCRdb stores in-frame clones only, minus some. The sample gives 100,000 or so clones, roughly 92% of which show up once; about 2.2% is in the top ten. The specimen sequenced was peripheral blood. The receptors were gathered from a man aged 50 to 59 with active COVID-19. The CDR3 runs from the conserved cysteine through the conserved F or W. Fields, in order: D gene, clone size, V gene, J gene, CDR3 DNA, CDR3 protein. The D gene is left open where the match is weak. Rows give clone size only sometimes, using once, few, many, or a class for an expanded clone.

TRBD1	-	TRBV19	TRBJ1-2	TGTGCCAGTAGTTTTACGACAGGGAAGAATGGCTACACCTTC	CASSFTTGKNGYTF
TRBD1	-	TRBV6-6	TRBJ2-7	TGTGCCAGCAGTCGCCGGGGGACAGGGTCCTACGAGCAGTACTTC	CASSRRGTGSYEQYF
-	-	TRBV25-1	TRBJ2-5	TGTGCCAGCAGTGCTCAGGGTTGGCGAGAGACCCAGTACTTC	CASSAQGWRETQYF
-	few	TRBV5-8	TRBJ1-2	TGTGCCAGCAGGGGGGGACGGGTGTATGGCTACACCTTC	CASRGGRVYGYTF
-	-	TRBV29-1	TRBJ2-2	TGCAGCGTTACGGGAGCGAACACCGGGGAGCTGTTTTTT	CSVTGANTGELFF
TRBD1	-	TRBV19	TRBJ1-2	TGTGCCAGTAGTATGAGGGACAGCCATGGCTACACCTTC	CASSMRDSHGYTF
TRBD2	-	TRBV5-1	TRBJ2-3	TGCGCCAGCAGCTTGGGACTAGCGGGGGTGGATACGCAGTATTTT	CASSLGLAGVDTQYF
TRBD1	-	TRBV19	TRBJ1-1	TGTGCCAGTAAGCCGGGACAGGGGGGCGCTTTCTTT	CASKPGQGGAFF
-	many	TRBV9	TRBJ1-5	TGTGCCAGCAGCGTGGGAAGACTGAGGGATACCCCATATAGCAATCAGCCCCAGCATTTT	CASSVGRLRDTPYSNQPQHF
TRBD2	-	TRBV4-2	TRBJ2-1	TGTGCCAGCAGCCAAGCGGGGGGAAGCTCCTACAATGAGCAGTTCTTC	CASSQAGGSSYNEQFF
TRBD2	-	TRBV6-1	TRBJ2-5	TGTGCCAGCAGTGAAGGGACTAGCGGGGGCTGGGAGACCCAGTACTTC	CASSEGTSGGWETQYF
TRBD2	-	TRBV3-1/TRBV3-2	TRBJ2-5	TGTGCCAGCAGCCGCGGACTAGCGGGGGGGAAAGAGACCCAGTACTTC	CASSRGLAGGKETQYF
-	-	TRBV5-4	TRBJ2-3	TGTGCCAGCAGTCCCGGACCGGTAGGGGAGGCGCAGTATTTT	CASSPGPVGEAQYF
-	-	TRBV7-9	TRBJ1-1	TGTGCCAGCAGCTTATCAGCAGGGGACACTGAAGCTTTCTTT	CASSLSAGDTEAFF
TRBD1	once	TRBV24-1	TRBJ2-3	TGTGCCACGTCAGGGGGAGCTGGCGGGACGCAGTATTTT	CATSGGAGGTQYF
-	-	TRBV30	TRBJ2-3	TGTGCCTGGAGATCAGAGCGGCATTCGCAGTATTTT	CAWRSERHSQYF
TRBD1	-	TRBV6-5	TRBJ2-5	TGTGCCACCCCCCCTACCGGGACAGGGGGAGAGACCCAGTACTTC	CATPPTGTGGETQYF
TRBD2	-	TRBV3-1/TRBV3-2	TRBJ2-3	TGTGCCAGCAGCCAGCGGGGGGCCACAGATACGCAGTATTTT	CASSQRGATDTQYF
-	-	TRBV6-1	TRBJ1-1	TGTGCCAGCAGTGATCGGGTTTCTATGAACACTGAAGCTTTCTTT	CASSDRVSMNTEAFF
TRBD2	-	TRBV6-6	TRBJ2-1	TGTGCCAGCAGGGGGCTAGCGGGACGCTCCTACAATGAGCAGTTCTTC	CASRGLAGRSYNEQFF
TRBD1	-	TRBV6-6	TRBJ1-4	TGTGCCACCAAGGAGGGGGCCACTAATGAAAAACTGTTTTTT	CATKEGATNEKLFF
TRBD2	-	TRBV29-1	TRBJ2-1	TGCAGCGTTGGGGGATCTAGCGGCAATGAGCAGTTCTTC	CSVGGSSGNEQFF
TRBD2	-	TRBV28	TRBJ2-5	TGTGCCAGCAGTTTTGTAATTGGACTAGCGGGAGAAGAGACCCAGTACTTC	CASSFVIGLAGEETQYF
TRBD1	-	TRBV19	TRBJ1-4	TGTGCCAGTAGGGCCGGGACAGGCTCAACTAATGAAAAACTGTTTTTT	CASRAGTGSTNEKLFF
TRBD1	-	TRBV7-2	TRBJ2-1	TGTGCCAGCAGCTGGCAGGACAGGGTTGGGGAGCAGTTCTTC	CASSWQDRVGEQFF
-	-	TRBV12-5	TRBJ2-5	TGTGCTAGTGGTTTGCCTAGGGGGACCCAGTACTTC	CASGLPRGTQYF